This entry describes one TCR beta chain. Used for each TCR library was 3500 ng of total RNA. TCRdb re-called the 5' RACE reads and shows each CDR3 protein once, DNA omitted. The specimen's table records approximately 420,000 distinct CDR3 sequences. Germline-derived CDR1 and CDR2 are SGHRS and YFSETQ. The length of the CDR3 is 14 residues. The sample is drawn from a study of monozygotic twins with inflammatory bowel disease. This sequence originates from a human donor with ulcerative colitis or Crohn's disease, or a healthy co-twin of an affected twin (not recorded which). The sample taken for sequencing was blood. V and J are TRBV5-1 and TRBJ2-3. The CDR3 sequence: CASSPWTSGDTQYF.